These T cell receptor beta chains were read from a single sample in a study of T cell repertoires in cytomegalovirus infection. TCRdb re-derived calls from the reads in MiXCR, one entry per CDR3 protein. This sample yields hundreds of thousands of distinct CDR3 sequences, of which roughly 34% are seen a single time; roughly 15% belongs to the top ten. Their antigens remain unidentified. The source material was cultured PBMCs, sampled from culture after CMV antigen stimulation. Receptor source: a human donor in good health (CMV status not recorded). Some clones in this sample may be carry-over from other donors' samples. Each CDR3 is given without its conserved first and last residue.

TRBJ2-7 | TRBV20-1 | SALPSGGSSYEQY
TRBJ1-3 | TRBV7-2 | ASSSPAGRASGNTIY
TRBJ1-2 | TRBV7-2 | ASSLRILANYGYT
TRBJ2-3 | TRBV7-2 | ASSLRTQPDTQY
TRBJ2-7 | TRBV4-2 | ASSQAPTSGRGDEQY
TRBJ2-7 | TRBV7-2 | ASSLVVHNEQY
TRBJ2-1 | TRBV20-1 | SARQPLASSYNEQF
TRBJ2-2 | TRBV6-5 | ASSYWAAGTNTGELF
TRBJ1-1 | TRBV11-2 | ASRAGTGLMNTEAF
TRBJ2-1 | TRBV24-1 | ATNGGGNEQF
TRBJ1-5 | TRBV20-1 | SARDQLNQPQH
TRBJ2-1 | TRBV12-3/TRBV12-4 | ASSFSASGRVYEQF
TRBJ2-7 | TRBV7-6 | ASSRIRQGGSYEQY
TRBJ2-3 | TRBV20-1 | SAPTSGMYTQY
TRBJ2-2 | TRBV7-2 | ASSLIQLNTGELF
TRBJ2-7 | TRBV11-3 | ASSLPPPPYEQY
TRBJ1-5 | TRBV6-1 | ASSPDYSNQPQH
TRBJ1-1 | TRBV7-2 | ASSLGGAMGKTEAF
TRBJ1-2 | TRBV27 | ASSLNGPQGPTGYT
TRBJ1-3 | TRBV5-4 | ASSSLGEFGNTIY
TRBJ1-3 | TRBV7-9 | ASSLGPAPGNTIY
TRBJ1-2 | TRBV7-2 | ASSRAGTGGRNYGYT
TRBJ2-3 | TRBV7-6 | ASSLDSSGSLDTQY
TRBJ2-2 | TRBV28 | ASGTSDTGELF
TRBJ1-6 | TRBV4-2 | ASSQESGSNSPLH
TRBJ2-3 | TRBV7-2 | ASSLATFRGTDTQY
TRBJ2-6 | TRBV11-2 | ASSQSGGTGANVLT
TRBJ1-2 | TRBV6-6 | ASSETVASKSYT
TRBJ2-3 | TRBV28 | AIDTGNTDTQY
TRBJ1-3 | TRBV10-3 | AIRGPQGGSGNTIY
TRBJ1-6 | TRBV27 | ASSFSGRTFNSPLH
TRBJ1-5 | TRBV7-8 | ASRLAGTREWPQH
TRBJ1-2 | TRBV12-3/TRBV12-4 | ASSRGTLDRVYGYT
TRBJ1-5 | TRBV2 | ASSGRELQPQH
TRBJ2-7 | TRBV29-1 | SVEYLGYEQY
TRBJ2-6 | TRBV7-9 | ASASGGSHANVLT
TRBJ1-4 | TRBV24-1 | ATSDGQGRTNEKLF
TRBJ2-2 | TRBV6-2/TRBV6-3 | ASSKPTSELF
TRBJ2-7 | TRBV11-2 | ASSLDSGMYDEQY
TRBJ2-2 | TRBV4-1 | ASSQVPGLAGGPNTGELF
TRBJ1-4 | TRBV4-3 | ASSQDMGRSEKLF
TRBJ2-1 | TRBV5-1 | ASTPDTGQYNEQF
TRBJ2-7 | TRBV4-1 | ASSHPGGKNEQY
TRBJ1-4 | TRBV19 | ASSRTSTNEKLF
TRBJ2-1 | TRBV4-1 | ASSQEETSGSFYNEQF
TRBJ2-1 | TRBV15 | ATSREAISLTAGYNEQF
TRBJ2-5 | TRBV11-3 | ASSTGTKQETQY
TRBJ2-1 | TRBV7-9 | ASSSLAGRRNEQF
TRBJ2-7 | TRBV6-2/TRBV6-3 | ASSYDRESYEQY
TRBJ2-3 | TRBV6-2/TRBV6-3 | ASSYKPGHSTDTQY
TRBJ2-7 | TRBV30 | AWSGHRGTAYEQY
TRBJ1-5 | TRBV4-2 | ASSQVTGKNQPQH
TRBJ1-1 | TRBV19 | ASSIEKTGNTEAF
TRBJ1-1 | TRBV10-3 | AISPGGGQDTEAF
TRBJ2-1 | TRBV7-6 | ASSFVGTSAAYNEQF